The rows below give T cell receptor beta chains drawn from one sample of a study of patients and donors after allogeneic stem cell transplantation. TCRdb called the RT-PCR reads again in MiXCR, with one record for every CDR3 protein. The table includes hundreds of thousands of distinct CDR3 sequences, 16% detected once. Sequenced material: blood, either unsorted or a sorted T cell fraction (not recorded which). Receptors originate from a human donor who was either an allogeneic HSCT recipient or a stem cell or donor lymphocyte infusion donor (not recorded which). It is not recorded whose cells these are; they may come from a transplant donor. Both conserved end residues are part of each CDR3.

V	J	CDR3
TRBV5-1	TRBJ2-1	CASSLEAGGRHEQFF
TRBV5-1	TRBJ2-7	CASSLDPDRISYEQYF
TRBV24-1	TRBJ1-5	CATSDPKAGQGRKNQPQHF
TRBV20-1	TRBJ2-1	CSAKGLAGGLANEQFF
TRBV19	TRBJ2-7	CASSILGQGVVEQYF
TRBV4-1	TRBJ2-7	CASSQVLFVDEQYF
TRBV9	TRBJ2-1	CASSVDPRGGRGGNEQFF
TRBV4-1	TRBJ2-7	CASSQLDRDSYEQYF
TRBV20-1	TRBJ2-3	CSARDGGRDTQYF
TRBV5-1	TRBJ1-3	CASSLAEGTGSGNTIYF
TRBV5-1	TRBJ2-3	CASSLASAGTDTQYF
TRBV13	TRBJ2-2	CASSFGGQNTGELFF
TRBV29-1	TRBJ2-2	CSFAGAPDTGELFF
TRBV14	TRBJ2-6	CASSQDHGRGGPGANVLTF
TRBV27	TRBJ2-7	CASSLDIAYEQYF
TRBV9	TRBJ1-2	CASSVGVTHTF
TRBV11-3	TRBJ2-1	CASSLAGAGENYNEQFF
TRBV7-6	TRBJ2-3	CASSLESPTDTQYF
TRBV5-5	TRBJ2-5	CASSLGSSGIETQYF
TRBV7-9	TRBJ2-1	CASSLVELIF
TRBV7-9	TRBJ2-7	CASSLGGATPVYDEQYF
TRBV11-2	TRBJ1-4	CASSLDLQAGLFF
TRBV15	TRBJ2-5	CATGPWGEQETQYF
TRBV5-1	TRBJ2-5	CASSLVGGLETQYF
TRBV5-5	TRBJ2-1	CASSAASGVEQFF
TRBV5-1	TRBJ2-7	CASSPGLAGSSYEQYF
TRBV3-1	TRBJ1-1	CASRRDRATEAFF
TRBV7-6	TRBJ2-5	CASSLVGVVQETQYF
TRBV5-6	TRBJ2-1	CASRDRAADEQFF
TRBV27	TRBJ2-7	CASGVSLSYEQYF
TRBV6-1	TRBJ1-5	CATLTRGGNQPQHF